This T cell receptor (beta chain) emerged from a study of T cell repertoires in cytomegalovirus infection. In the case of this clonotype: Antigen: not known.

TCRdb ran MiXCR on the reads and lists one entry per CDR3 protein. The table lists about 890,000 distinct CDR3 sequences, around 32% of them singletons, with 13% in the top ten. This specimen consisted of cultured CD8+ T cells from PBMCs, obtained from culture after CMV antigen stimulation. The clonotype comes from a human donor in good health (CMV status not recorded). Some clones in this sample may be carry-over from other donors' samples.

In DNA, the CDR3 is TGCGCCAGCAGTCAATTCCTAAATCCTCCGGGACCTATCGGGCAGTTCTTC. It yields the protein CASSQFLNPPGPIGQFF. This chain joins TRBV23-1 and TRBJ2-1; D may match TRBD1 or TRBD2 (5 bases each). TRBV23-1 is filed as an ORF, its function uncertain. CDR3 length equals 17 residues. Trimming pared 1 base from V and 12 bases from J, leaving 25 bases between.